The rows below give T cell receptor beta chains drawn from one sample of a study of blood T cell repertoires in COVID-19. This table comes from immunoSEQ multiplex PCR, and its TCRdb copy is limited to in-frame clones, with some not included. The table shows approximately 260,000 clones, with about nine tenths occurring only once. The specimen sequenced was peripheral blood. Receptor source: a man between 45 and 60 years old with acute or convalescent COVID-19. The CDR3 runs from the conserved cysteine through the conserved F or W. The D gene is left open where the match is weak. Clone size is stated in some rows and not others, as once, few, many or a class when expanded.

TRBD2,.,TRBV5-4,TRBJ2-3,CASSSRLAGGTDTQYF,TGTGCCAGCAGCTCGAGACTAGCGGGGGGCACAGATACGCAGTATTTT
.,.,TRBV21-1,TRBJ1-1,CASSKSTGMNTEAFF,TGTGCCAGCAGCAAATCTACAGGGATGAACACTGAAGCTTTCTTT
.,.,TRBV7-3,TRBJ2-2,CASSLIGGHTGELFF,TGTGCCAGCAGCTTAATAGGGGGTCACACCGGGGAGCTGTTTTTT
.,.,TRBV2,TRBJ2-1,CASSWSESVNEQFF,TGTGCCAGCAGTTGGAGTGAGTCGGTCAATGAGCAGTTCTTC
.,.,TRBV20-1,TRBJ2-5,CSASSGQETQYF,TGCAGTGCTAGTTCGGGACAAGAGACCCAGTACTTC
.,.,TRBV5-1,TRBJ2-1,CASSLGQISYNEQFF,TGCGCCAGCAGCTTGGGCCAGATTTCCTACAATGAGCAGTTCTTC
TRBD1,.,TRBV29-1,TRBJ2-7,CSVTRQGNYEQYF,TGCAGCGTGACCCGACAGGGAAACTACGAGCAGTACTTC
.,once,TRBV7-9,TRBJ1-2,CASSLNQGKGGYTF,TGTGCCAGCAGCTTAAACCAGGGGAAGGGTGGCTACACCTTC
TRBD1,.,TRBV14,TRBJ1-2,CASSQRQGAVYGYTF,TGTGCCAGCAGCCAACGACAGGGGGCGGTCTATGGCTACACCTTC
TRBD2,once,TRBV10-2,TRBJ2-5,CASTGGETQYF,TGCGCCAGCACGGGGGGGGAGACCCAGTACTTC
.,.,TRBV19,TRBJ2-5,CASSPYGGSRETQYF,TGTGCCAGTAGTCCCTACGGGGGATCTAGGGAGACCCAGTACTTC
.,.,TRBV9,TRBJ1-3,CASSTPTGYNTIYF,TGTGCCAGCAGCACCCCTACAGGGTACAACACCATATATTTT
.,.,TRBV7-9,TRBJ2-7,CASSLGKGRVYEQYF,TGTGCCAGCAGCTTAGGGAAGGGGCGCGTGTACGAGCAGTACTTC
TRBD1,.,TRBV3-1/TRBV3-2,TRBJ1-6,CASSEQGASPLHF,TGTGCCAGCAGCGAACAGGGGGCTTCACCCCTCCACTTT
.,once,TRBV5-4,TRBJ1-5,CASSLSAGQPQHF,TGTGCCAGCAGCTTGAGTGCGGGTCAGCCCCAGCATTTT
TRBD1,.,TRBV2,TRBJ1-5,CASSELGQGGRPQHF,TGTGCCAGCAGTGAATTGGGACAGGGGGGTAGGCCCCAGCATTTT
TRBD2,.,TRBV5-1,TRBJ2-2,CASGRGVVWPGELFF,TGCGCCAGCGGCCGGGGGGTCGTGTGGCCCGGGGAGCTGTTTTTT
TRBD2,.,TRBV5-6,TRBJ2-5,CASSFTSGGETQYF,TGTGCCAGCAGCTTCACTAGCGGGGGAGAGACCCAGTACTTC
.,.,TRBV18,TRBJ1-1,CASSPAGARNTEAFF,TGTGCCAGCTCACCTGCAGGGGCTAGGAACACTGAAGCTTTCTTT
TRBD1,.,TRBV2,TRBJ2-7,CASNSDRAVDEQYF,TGTGCCAGCAACTCAGACAGGGCAGTCGACGAGCAGTACTTC
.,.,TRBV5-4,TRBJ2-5,CASMEGGQQETQYF,TGTGCCAGCATGGAGGGGGGACAGCAAGAGACCCAGTACTTC
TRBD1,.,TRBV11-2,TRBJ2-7,CASSPGTGGYEQYF,TGTGCCAGCAGCCCCGGGACAGGGGGCTACGAGCAGTACTTC
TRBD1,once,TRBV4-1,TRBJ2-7,CASSHVTTGLDEQYF,TGCGCCAGCAGCCACGTCACGACAGGGCTGGACGAGCAGTACTTC
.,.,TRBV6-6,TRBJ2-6,CASSMEGKANVLTF,TGTGCCAGCAGCATGGAGGGGAAGGCCAACGTCCTGACTTTC
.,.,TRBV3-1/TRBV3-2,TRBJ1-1,CASSPTGKSEAFF,TGTGCCAGCAGCCCTACAGGGAAGTCTGAAGCTTTCTTT
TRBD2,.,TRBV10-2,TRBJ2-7,CASTPGEGLEQYF,TGCGCCAGCACTCCTGGGGAGGGGCTAGAGCAGTACTTC
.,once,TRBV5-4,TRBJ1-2,CASRSERYRERGYTF,TGTGCCAGCAGATCCGAGCGGTACAGGGAAAGAGGCTACACCTTC
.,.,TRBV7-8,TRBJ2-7,CASSLAAGLYEQYF,TGTGCCAGCAGCTTAGCGGCAGGCCTCTACGAGCAGTACTTC
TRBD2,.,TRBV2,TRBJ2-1,CASSAASGGVSYNEQFF,TGTGCCAGCAGTGCGGCGAGCGGGGGGGTATCCTACAATGAGCAGTTCTTC
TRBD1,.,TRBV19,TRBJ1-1,CASSIERGLSTEAFF,TGTGCCAGTAGTATAGAGAGGGGGCTGAGCACTGAAGCTTTCTTT
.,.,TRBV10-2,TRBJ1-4,CASSEGPGYDDEKLFF,TGCGCCAGCAGTGAAGGCCCCGGGTATGACGATGAAAAACTGTTTTTT
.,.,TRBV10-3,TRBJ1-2,CAISPGEANYGYTF,TGTGCCATCAGTCCAGGGGAAGCTAACTATGGCTACACCTTC
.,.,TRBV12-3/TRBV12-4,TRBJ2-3,CASRHREGDTQYF,TGTGCCAGCAGACACAGGGAGGGAGATACGCAGTATTTT
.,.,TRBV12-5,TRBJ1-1,CASGLVPPGTEAFF,TGTGCTAGTGGTTTGGTACCCCCCGGCACTGAAGCTTTCTTT
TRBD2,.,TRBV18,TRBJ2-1,CASSPGLATEQFF,TGTGCCAGCTCACCAGGACTAGCGACTGAGCAGTTCTTC
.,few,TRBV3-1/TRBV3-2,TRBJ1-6,CASSQGNQGDGSPLHF,TGTGCCAGCAGCCAAGGGAATCAGGGTGATGGATCACCCCTCCACTTT
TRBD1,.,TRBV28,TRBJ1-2,CASSQGAGGYGYTF,TGTGCCAGCAGCCAAGGGGCAGGGGGCTATGGCTACACCTTC
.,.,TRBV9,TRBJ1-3,CASSAQDSSLSGNTIYF,TGTGCCAGCAGCGCACAGGACAGCAGCTTATCTGGAAACACCATATATTTT
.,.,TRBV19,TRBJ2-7,CASSMGDKSYEQYF,TGTGCCAGTAGTATGGGGGACAAATCCTACGAGCAGTACTTC
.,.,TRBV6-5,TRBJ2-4,CASTPNRDLKNIQYF,TGTGCCAGCACCCCGAACCGGGATCTTAAAAACATTCAGTACTTC
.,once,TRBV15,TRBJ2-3,CATSRDASAPSDTQYF,TGTGCCACCAGCAGAGATGCTAGCGCCCCGTCGGATACGCAGTATTTT
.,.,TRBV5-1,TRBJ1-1,CASIPGALGGTEAFF,TGCGCCAGCATCCCCGGGGCCCTCGGGGGCACTGAAGCTTTCTTT
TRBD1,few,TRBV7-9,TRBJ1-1,CASSLEQGGTEAFF,TGTGCCAGCAGCTTAGAACAGGGGGGAACTGAAGCTTTCTTT
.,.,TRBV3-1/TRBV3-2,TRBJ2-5,CASSPPQNQETQYF,TGTGCCAGCAGCCCCCCCCAAAATCAAGAGACCCAGTACTTC
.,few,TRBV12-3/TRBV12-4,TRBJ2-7,CASSLEGLSEQYF,TGTGCCAGCAGTTTGGAGGGGCTAAGCGAGCAGTACTTC
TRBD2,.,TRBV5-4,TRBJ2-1,CASSDPTSGGSYNEQFF,TGTGCCAGCAGCGACCCGACTAGCGGGGGTTCCTACAATGAGCAGTTCTTC
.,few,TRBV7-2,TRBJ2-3,CASSLEREDTQYF,TGTGCCAGCAGCTTAGAGCGAGAAGATACGCAGTATTTT
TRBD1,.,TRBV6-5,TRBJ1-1,CASSYKAGTANTEAFF,TGTGCCAGCAGTTACAAGGCCGGGACAGCGAACACTGAAGCTTTCTTT
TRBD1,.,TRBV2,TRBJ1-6,CASKVGQAYNSPLHF,TGTGCCAGCAAGGTCGGACAGGCTTATAATTCACCCCTCCACTTT
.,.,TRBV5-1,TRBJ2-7,CASSLDGQSAYEQYF,TGCGCCAGCAGCTTAGACGGACAGTCAGCCTACGAGCAGTACTTC
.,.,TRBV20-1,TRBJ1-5,CSARDRRAQHF,TGCAGTGCTAGAGATCGGCGGGCCCAGCATTTT
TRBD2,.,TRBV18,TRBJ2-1,CASSPLAGGENEQFF,TGTGCCAGCTCACCCTTAGCGGGGGGGGAGAATGAGCAGTTCTTC
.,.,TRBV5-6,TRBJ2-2,CASSPGARHTGELFF,TGTGCCAGCAGTCCGGGAGCTAGACACACCGGGGAGCTGTTTTTT
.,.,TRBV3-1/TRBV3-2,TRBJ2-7,CASSQDLWQGLYEQYF,TGTGCCAGCAGCCAAGATCTTTGGCAGGGTTTGTACGAGCAGTACTTC
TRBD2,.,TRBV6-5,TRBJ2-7,CASSSSSGLSYEQYF,TGTGCCAGCAGTTCGAGTAGCGGGCTCTCCTACGAGCAGTACTTC
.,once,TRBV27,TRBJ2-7,CASSLIGGFPDEQYF,TGTGCCAGCAGTCTTATTGGGGGGTTCCCCGACGAGCAGTACTTC
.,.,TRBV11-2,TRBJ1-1,CASSLWALSSASTEAFF,TGTGCCAGCAGCTTATGGGCCCTTTCGAGTGCCTCCACTGAAGCTTTCTTT
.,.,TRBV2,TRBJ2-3,CASRPTSEDTQYF,TGTGCCAGCAGGCCTACTAGTGAAGATACGCAGTATTTT
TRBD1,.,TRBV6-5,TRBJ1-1,CASSYNDRGWDTEAFF,TGTGCCAGCAGTTACAACGACAGGGGGTGGGACACTGAAGCTTTCTTT
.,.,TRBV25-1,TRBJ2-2,CASSDRAAGELFF,TGTGCCAGCAGTGACAGGGCGGCCGGGGAGCTGTTTTTT